One and the same sample provided the 7 T cell receptor beta chains below, sequenced in a study of T cells expressing NK-cell markers. TCRdb derives one entry per CDR3 protein from the 5' RACE reads, leaving out DNA. The sample table includes about 460,000 distinct CDR3 sequences. Sequenced input: blood T cells: a sorted CD56 or NKG2C T cell subset, CD4+ or CD8+ T cells, or bulk PBMC T cells (not recorded which). These receptors were taken from a woman aged 45-65 years in good health.

The chain is built from TRBV7-6 and TRBJ1-3; checking the TCRdb D call of TRBD1 is not possible without DNA. The V gene's germline CDR1 is SGHVS and CDR2 FNYEAQ. CDR3 size: 14 residues. The CDR3 reads CASSPGQGRNTIYF.

The genes are TRBV5-1 and TRBJ2-1; absent DNA, TCRdb's TRBD2 call cannot be checked. In germline, CDR1 is SGHRS, CDR2 YFSETQ. The length of the CDR3 is 12 residues. CDR3 amino acids: CASSPSAGEQFF.

The chain uses TRBV11-2 and TRBJ1-2. This CDR3 spans 14 amino acids. Per the germline V gene, CDR1 is SGHAT and CDR2 is FQNNGV. CDR3 residues: CASSLGDRRTGYTF.

This chain links TRBV27 with TRBJ2-5; TCRdb's D gene call, TRBD2, goes unchecked for lack of DNA. CDR1 MNHEY and CDR2 SMNVEV come from the germline V gene (reference sequence). The CDR3 is made up of 16 amino acids. The CDR3 spells CASGNRLAGVGETQYF.

The rearrangement uses TRBV20-1 and TRBJ2-3; lacking DNA, the TRBD2 call made by TCRdb goes unchecked. The germline CDR1 and CDR2 sequences are DFQATT and SNEGSKA (reference sequence). The CDR3 covers 19 residues. The chain's CDR3 is CSAGVDPREVSGRTDTQYF.

The chain has TRBV27 and TRBJ1-6; TCRdb's D call of TRBD1 is untestable without DNA. The CDR3 length is 14 residues. The germline V gene encodes CDR1 MNHEY and CDR2 SMNVEV (reference sequence). The CDR3 loop reads CATPRQGDNSPLHF.

This chain connects TRBV15 to TRBJ1-3. This CDR3 region has 14 residues. Germline CDR1 LNHNV, CDR2 YYDKDF (reference sequence). The CDR3 here is CATSTDDAGNTIYF.